These 24 T cell receptor beta chains originate from one sample sequenced in a study of shared clonotypes between healthy human individuals. This table comes from immunoSEQ multiplex PCR, and its TCRdb copy is limited to in-frame clones, with some not included. Seen here are 800,000 to 1,200,000 clones, around 78% observed once, and the top ten hold 0.52%. The sequenced sample was memory CD4+ T cells from PBMCs. Described subset: CD45RA-negative fraction. The receptors here all came from a young man in good health. Some clones in this sample may be carry-over from other donors' samples.

The rearrangement uses TRBV7-8 and TRBJ2-7; D possibly corresponds to TRBD2 (5 bases). CDR3 length: 13 amino acids. With 5 bases removed from V and 3 bases from J, the gap between germline ends came to 11 bases. Germline V gene lookup returns CDR1 SGHVS and CDR2 FQNEAQ. In DNA, the CDR3 is TGTGCCAGCAGCAACGGGGTCAACTACGAGCAGTACTTC. Translation gives CASSNGVNYEQYF.

The V and J genes are TRBV4-2 and TRBJ1-2; D is uncertain. CDR3 length: 14 residues. Germline V gives CDR1 LGHNA, CDR2 YNFKEQ. V was pared by 0 bases and J by 7 bases, with 12 bases between. In nucleotides, the CDR3 is TGTGCCAGCAGCCAAGATTTGTTCGAGGGTGGCTACACCTTC. Translating gives CASSQDLFEGGYTF.

This clone was counted between two and nine times. This chain joins TRBV7-8 and TRBJ1-1; no clear D gene. This CDR3 spans 14 amino acids. Trimming took 6 bases from V and 0 from J, leaving 11 bases between them. In germline, CDR1 is SGHVS, CDR2 FQNEAQ. CDR3: CASRVDTMNTEAFF. The CDR3 region has the DNA TGTGCCAGCAGGGTCGACACAATGAACACTGAAGCTTTCTTT.

V gene TRBV7-9 combines with J gene TRBJ2-6, with D perhaps matching TRBD1 (6 bases). Per germline, CDR1 SEHNR and CDR2 FQNEAQ (reference sequence). The CDR3 runs to 16 residues. Between the trimmed V and J ends, which lost 5 bases and 0 bases, there was a span of 11 bases. The CDR3 DNA reads as TGTGCCAGCAGCCCCGGGACACTCTCTGGGGCCAACGTCCTGACTTTC. Residues: CASSPGTLSGANVLTF.

The chain combines TRBV5-4 with TRBJ2-3; D is uncertain. V was shortened by 2 bases and J by 4 bases, with 14 bases between the two germline ends. The CDR3 totals 15 residues. The germline CDR1 and CDR2 sequences are SGHNT and YYREEE (reference sequence). The CDR3 DNA reads as TGTGCCAGCAGCTTTAAGGGTGGCTCTCCAGATACGCAGTATTTT. Translation: CASSFKGGSPDTQYF.

This clone was observed a few times. The DNA of the CDR3 is TGCGCCAGCAGCATCGGGACCTATGTCAGAGATACGCAGTATTTT. Its protein product is CASSIGTYVRDTQYF. J is TRBJ2-3 and V is TRBV5-1; D is possibly TRBD1 or TRBD2 (5 bases each). Germline assignment: CDR1 SGHRS and CDR2 YFSETQ. V was cut by 4 bases and J by 5 bases, with 17 bases left in between. The CDR3 covers 15 residues.

The chain combines TRBV5-1 with TRBJ2-1, with TRBD1 as a possible D gene (7 bases). The CDR3 consists of 13 residues. Deletions cut 7 bases from V and 5 bases from J, with 13 bases between. Germline V lookup: CDR1 SGHRS, CDR2 YFSETQ. This CDR3 reads CASAQGGDNEQFF. The CDR3, as DNA: TGCGCCAGCGCTCAGGGGGGAGACAATGAGCAGTTCTTC.

This clone showed up many times. The chain carries TRBV2 and TRBJ1-4; maybe TRBD1 (6 bases). V shed 9 bases and J shed 3 bases, with 17 bases lying between them. The CDR3 has 15 amino acids. The V gene's germline CDR1 is SNHLY and CDR2 FYNNEI. The CDR3 DNA reads TGTGCCAGTAGAGAATCAGGGGCTTCTAATGAAAAACTGTTTTTT. The encoded protein is CASRESGASNEKLFF.

V gene TRBV27 combines with J gene TRBJ2-5, with 7 nucleotides matching TRBD1. The CDR3 totals 14 residues. J gave up 4 bases and V 2 bases, and 4 bases lay outside the gene matches. Germline V CDR1 and CDR2: MNHEY, SMNVEV (reference sequence). The CDR3 sequence is CASSLKQGLETQYF. The CDR3 DNA is TGTGCCAGCAGTTTAAAACAGGGGCTAGAGACCCAGTACTTC.

The CDR3 coding sequence is TGTGCCAGCGCCGGAAGGGGACAGGGGTCAGATACGCAGTATTTT. Protein product: CASAGRGQGSDTQYF. The J gene is TRBJ2-3, the V gene TRBV19, with 10 bases that match TRBD1. Per germline, CDR1 LNHDA and CDR2 SQIVND (reference sequence). The CDR3 totals 15 residues. Unmatched junction bases numbered 10, after V lost 9 bases and J lost 4 bases.

The rearrangement links TRBV28 to TRBJ1-5, with TRBD1 matching over 9 bases. The CDR3 consists of 13 residues. V lost 5 bases and J lost 7; bases outside the gene matches: 3. Germline V gives CDR1 MDHEN, CDR2 SYDVKM. The CDR3: CASSTGGYQPQHF. CDR3 nucleotides: TGTGCCAGCAGTACAGGGGGCTACCAGCCCCAGCATTTT.

This chain uses TRBV2 with TRBJ2-7; D possibly matches TRBD1 or TRBD2 (5 bases each). The CDR3 spans 13 residues. Trimming pared 6 bases from V and 6 bases from J, leaving 15 bases between. Germline V gives CDR1 SNHLY, CDR2 FYNNEI. CDR3 coding DNA: TGTGCCAGCAGCCAACTTCAGGGAGTCGAGCAGTACTTC. It codes for CASSQLQGVEQYF.

The chain combines TRBV7-3 with TRBJ1-3; D gene uncertain. The CDR3 length is 13 residues. V dropped 2 bases and J dropped 3 bases, with 5 bases sitting between them. CDR1 is SGHTA and CDR2 is FQGTGA in the germline V gene. CDR3 nucleotides: TGTGCCAGCAGCTTAGGATATGGAAACACCATATATTTT. Translated: CASSLGYGNTIYF. The full variable domain, in which reference TRBV7-3 and TRBJ1-3 provide the parts outside the CDR3, is GAGVSQTPSNKVTEKGKYVELRCDPISGHTALYWYRQSLGQGPEFLIYFQGTGAADDSGLPNDRFFAVRPEGSVSTLKIQRTERGDSAVYLCASSLGYGNTIYFGEGSWLTVV.

This rearrangement joins TRBV5-8 to TRBJ1-5, with a weak D call TRBD1 (6 bases). V lost 0 bases, J lost 6 bases, and 16 bases lay in between. Germline-derived CDR1 and CDR2 are SGHTS and YDEGEE. The CDR3 loop spans 16 amino acids. CDR3 nucleotides: TGTGCCAGCAGCTTGGACGTCGGAGGGGGGAGTCAGCCCCAGCATTTT. Its protein is CASSLDVGGGSQPQHF.

The chain couples TRBV4-1 to TRBJ2-5, with TRBD1 matching over 7 bases. V was clipped by 1 base and J by 2 bases; unmatched bases: 7. CDR1 and CDR2 (germline): MGHRA, YSYEKL. The CDR3 covers 16 residues. CDR3 bases: TGCGCCAGCAGCCAAGTCGAGACAGGGACACAAGAGACCCAGTACTTC. Protein sequence: CASSQVETGTQETQYF.

This clone was detected only once. The V call is TRBV28, the J call TRBJ1-2; D perhaps matches TRBD1 (5 bases). The CDR3 consists of 14 residues. Trimming removed 5 bases from V and 12 bases from J, with 22 bases in between. Germline V gives CDR1 MDHEN, CDR2 SYDVKM. CDR3 region: CASSGAQYHTGDTF. The CDR3 DNA follows: TGTGCCAGCAGTGGGGCACAGTACCATACGGGTGACACCTTC.

The chain recombines TRBV19 with TRBJ2-2, with D unclear. Looked up from germline, CDR1 is LNHDA and CDR2 is SQIVND (reference sequence). The V end lost 2 bases, the J end lost 5 bases, and 12 bases lay between the germline ends. This CDR3 spans 15 amino acids. The chain's CDR3 is CASSIRPLVTGELFF. The CDR3 bases are TGTGCCAGTAGTATACGACCGCTAGTGACCGGGGAGCTGTTTTTT. The entire variable domain, with the rest obtained from reference TRBV19 and TRBJ2-2, is as follows: DGGITQSPKYLFRKEGQNVTLSCEQNLNHDAMYWYRQDPGQGLRLIYYSQIVNDFQKGDIAEGYSVSREKKESFPLTVTSAQKNPTAFYLCASSIRPLVTGELFFGEGSRLTVL.

As for this clone: At one of its ends the junction is not consistent with the germline gene, which may arise from a read error. The chain recombines TRBV29-1 with TRBJ1-2, with D tentatively TRBD1 (5 bases). The CDR3 spans 12 residues. Germline V gene data show CDR1 as SQVTM and CDR2 as ANQGSEA. CDR3 nucleotides: TGCAGCGTTGAAGATCGGAATATGCCGGGACTCTTC. Protein product: CSVEDRNMPGLF.

In this sample, this clone turned up once. This chain joins TRBV5-4 and TRBJ2-2; TRBD2 matches 8 bases. CDR3 length: 14 amino acids. With V trimmed by 5 bases and J by 7 bases, 7 bases remained unmatched. Germline assignment: CDR1 SGHNT and CDR2 YYREEE (reference sequence). The CDR3 sequence: CASREGLVSGELFF. As DNA, the CDR3 is TGTGCCAGCAGGGAGGGACTAGTTAGCGGGGAGCTGTTTTTT.

The gene calls are TRBV28 and TRBJ1-2, with 12 bases identical to TRBD1. The germline gives CDR1 MDHEN, CDR2 SYDVKM. The CDR3 has 17 amino acids. Trimming took 6 bases from V and 4 from J; bases not matched to a gene: 12. This CDR3 reads CASSRAPGTGGSYGYTF. CDR3 coding DNA: TGTGCCAGCAGCCGAGCTCCCGGGACAGGGGGCAGCTATGGCTACACCTTC.

The V gene is TRBV5-1, the J gene TRBJ2-4; 8 nucleotides line up with TRBD1. V lost 4 bases to trimming and J lost 0 bases; unmatched junction nucleotides: 9. The CDR3 has 17 amino acids. Germline-derived CDR1 and CDR2 are SGHRS and YFSETQ. The CDR3 region has the DNA TGCGCCAGCAGCGTCAGGACAGGGCTTATAGCCAAAAACATTCAGTACTTC. It specifies CASSVRTGLIAKNIQYF.

The chain couples TRBV29-1 to TRBJ2-7; 13 nucleotides match TRBD2. Looked up from germline, CDR1 is SQVTM and CDR2 is ANQGSEA. V shed 4 bases and J 2 bases; nucleotides not matched to a gene: 11. This CDR3 is 17 amino acids long. The CDR3 region is CSVGGAELAGGPYEQYF. The CDR3 nucleotides read TGCAGCGTTGGTGGGGCTGAACTAGCGGGAGGGCCCTACGAGCAGTACTTC.

This chain links TRBV7-3 with TRBJ2-7, with 9 bases that match TRBD2. The CDR3 length is 20 residues. With V trimmed by 1 base and J by 0 bases, 16 bases remained unmatched. Germline V CDR1 and CDR2: SGHTA, FQGTGA. The CDR3 bases are TGTGCCAGCAGCTTAAAAGTCAGGCATCCCAGGACTAGCGTCTCCTACGAGCAGTACTTC. The encoded protein is CASSLKVRHPRTSVSYEQYF.

This clone was detected only a few times. Other DNA sequences in the sample encode the same CDR3. The rearrangement links TRBV2 to TRBJ2-7; no reliable D call. The V end was cut by 6 bases, the J end by 3 bases, with 6 bases between. CDR3 size: 11 residues. CDR1 SNHLY and CDR2 FYNNEI come from the germline V gene. The chain's CDR3 is CASRGNYEQYF. CDR3 DNA sequence: TGTGCCAGCAGAGGGAACTACGAGCAGTACTTC.